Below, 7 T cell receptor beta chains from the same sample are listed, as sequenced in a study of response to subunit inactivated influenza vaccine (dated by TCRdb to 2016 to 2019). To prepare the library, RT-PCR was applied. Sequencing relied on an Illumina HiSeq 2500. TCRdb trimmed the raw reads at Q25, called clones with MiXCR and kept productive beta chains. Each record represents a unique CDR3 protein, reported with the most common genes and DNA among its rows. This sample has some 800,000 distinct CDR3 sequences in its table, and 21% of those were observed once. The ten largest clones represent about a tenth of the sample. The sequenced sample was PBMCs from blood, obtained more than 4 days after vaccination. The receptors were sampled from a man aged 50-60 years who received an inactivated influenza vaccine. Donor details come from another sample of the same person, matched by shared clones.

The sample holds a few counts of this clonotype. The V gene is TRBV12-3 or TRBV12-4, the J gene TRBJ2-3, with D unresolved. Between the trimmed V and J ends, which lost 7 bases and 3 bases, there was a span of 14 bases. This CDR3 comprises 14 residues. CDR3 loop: CASNRAGSTDTQYF. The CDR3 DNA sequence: TGTGCCAGCAATAGGGCAGGTAGTACAGATACGCAGTATTTT.

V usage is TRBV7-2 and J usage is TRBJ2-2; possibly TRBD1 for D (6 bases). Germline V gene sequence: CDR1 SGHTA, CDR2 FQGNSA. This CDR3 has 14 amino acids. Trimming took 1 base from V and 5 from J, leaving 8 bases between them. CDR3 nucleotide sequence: TGTGCCAGCAGCTTAGTTGGGACAACCGGGGAGCTGTTTTTT. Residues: CASSLVGTTGELFF.

CDR3 amino acids: CASTQGLNTEAFF. In nucleotides, the CDR3 is TGCGCCAGCACACAGGGCTTGAACACTGAAGCTTTCTTT. The gene calls are TRBV5-1 and TRBJ1-1, with a tentative D call TRBD1 (6 bases). Germline lookup yields CDR1 SGHRS and CDR2 YFSETQ. Trimming shortened V by 6 bases and J by 0 bases, and 9 bases separated the two germline ends. This CDR3 region has 13 residues.

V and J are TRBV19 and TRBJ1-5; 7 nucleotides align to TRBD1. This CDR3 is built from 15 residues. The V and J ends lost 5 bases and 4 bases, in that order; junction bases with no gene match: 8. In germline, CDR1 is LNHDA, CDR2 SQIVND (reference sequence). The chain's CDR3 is CASSFPDRVNQPQHF. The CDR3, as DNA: TGTGCCAGTAGTTTCCCCGACAGGGTTAATCAGCCCCAGCATTTT.

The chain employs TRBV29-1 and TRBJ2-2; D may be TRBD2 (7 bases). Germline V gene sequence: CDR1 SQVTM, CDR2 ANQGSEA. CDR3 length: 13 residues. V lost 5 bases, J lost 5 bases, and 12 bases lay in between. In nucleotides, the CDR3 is TGCAGCGTTCGGGGAGGGGGAACCGGGGAGCTGTTTTTT. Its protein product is CSVRGGGTGELFF.

Here the CDR3 DNA reads TGTGCCAGCAGGCCCGGAGGTAGCGGGAGGGGGAATGAGCAGTTCTTC. Encoded protein: CASRPGGSGRGNEQFF. The J gene is TRBJ2-1, the V gene TRBV6-1; 11 bases are a match to TRBD2. The CDR3 length is 16 residues. Germline V gene data show CDR1 as MNHNS and CDR2 as SASEGT. Losses at the gene ends were 6 bases for V and 7 bases for J; bases not matched to a gene: 11.

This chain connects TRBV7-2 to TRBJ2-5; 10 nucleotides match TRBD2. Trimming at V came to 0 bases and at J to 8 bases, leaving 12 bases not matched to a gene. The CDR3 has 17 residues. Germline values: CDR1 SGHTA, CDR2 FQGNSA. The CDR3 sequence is CASSLAILAGALGTQYF. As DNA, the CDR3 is TGTGCCAGCAGCTTAGCTATCCTAGCGGGGGCGCTGGGCACCCAGTACTTC. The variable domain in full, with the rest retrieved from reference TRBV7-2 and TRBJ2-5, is GAGVSQSPSNKVTEKGKDVELRCDPISGHTALYWYRQSLGQGLEFLIYFQGNSAPDKSGLPSDRFSAERTGGSVSTLTIQRTQQEDSAVYLCASSLAILAGALGTQYFGPGTRLLVL.